This T cell receptor beta chain appears in the sequencing data of a study of blood T cell repertoires in COVID-19. Background on the study: Samples representing acute and convalescent COVID-19 were sourced from the United States, Italy and Spain. In each case, the material was cDNA or gDNA derived from T cells, B-cell-depleted T cells, or PBMCs.

Produced via immunoSEQ multiplex PCR; TCRdb's table is partial and in-frame only. This repertoire shows 240,000 or so clones, 70% to 85% found once; its top ten account for approximately 1.9%. The CDR3 sequence is 12 residues long. Trimming removed 1 base from V and 10 bases from J, with 8 bases in between. Germline V CDR1 and CDR2: SGHTA, FQGTGA. The sample taken for sequencing was peripheral blood. The sequence came from a woman of 80 years or more with acute or convalescent COVID-19. This sequence joins TRBV7-3 and TRBJ2-1; TRBD1 might be the D (6 bases). CDR3 coding DNA: TGTGCCAGCAGCTTAAGTGGGGGCGAGCAGTTCTTC. Residues: CASSLSGGEQFF.